This entry lists 14 T cell receptor beta chains sequenced from one sample in a study of shared T cell receptors in the human thymus. Clones were read by immunoSEQ multiplex PCR, and TCRdb kept only the in-frame ones, dropping some. Here the sample spans more than 300,000 clones, roughly 94% being singletons. The sequencing input was thymocytes. These receptors were taken from a human donor.

The chain uses TRBV7-2 and TRBJ2-7; no firm D call. The CDR3 runs to 16 residues. Trimming cost V 1 base and J 1 base, with 14 bases left between them. CDR1 is SGHTA, CDR2 FQGNSA, per germline. This chain's CDR3 is CASSLEARSYSYEQYF. The CDR3, as DNA: TGTGCCAGCAGCTTAGAAGCTAGATCCTATTCCTACGAGCAGTACTTC.

The chain joins TRBV29-1 to TRBJ1-1; D uncertain. Germline V CDR1 and CDR2: SQVTM, ANQGSEA. The CDR3 loop spans 12 amino acids. With 2 bases removed from V and 8 bases from J, the gap between germline ends came to 12 bases. CDR3 in amino acids: CSVEKKVSEAFF. CDR3 DNA sequence: TGCAGCGTTGAAAAAAAGGTATCAGAAGCTTTCTTT. Supplemented by reference TRBV29-1 and TRBJ1-1, the full variable domain reads SAVISQKPSRDICQRGTSLTIQCQVDSQVTMMFWYRQQPGQSLTLIATANQGSEATYESGFVIDKFPISRPNLTFSTLTVSNMSPEDSSIYLCSVEKKVSEAFFGQGTRLTVV.

V and J are TRBV5-4 and TRBJ2-3; 10 bases align to TRBD2. The V segment lost 0 bases and the J segment 0 bases; nucleotides outside the gene matches: 10. The CDR3 runs 19 residues. The germline gives CDR1 SGHNT, CDR2 YYREEE (reference sequence). CDR3: CASSLGLASGRESTDTQYF. CDR3 nucleotide sequence: TGTGCCAGCAGCTTGGGATTGGCTAGCGGGAGAGAAAGCACAGATACGCAGTATTTT.

J is TRBJ1-4 and V is TRBV5-1, with D perhaps matching TRBD1 (6 bases). V was clipped by 4 bases and J by 6 bases, with 16 bases between them. This CDR3 region has 15 residues. Germline V gene sequence: CDR1 SGHRS, CDR2 YFSETQ. The CDR3 loop reads CASSPWPRGDEKLFF. In DNA, the CDR3 is TGCGCCAGCAGCCCGTGGCCCAGGGGTGATGAAAAACTGTTTTTT.

The chain combines TRBV28 with TRBJ2-1; 8 bases match TRBD2. V lost 5 bases, J lost 6 bases, and 12 bases stayed unmatched. CDR3 size: 16 residues. The germline CDR1 and CDR2 sequences are MDHEN and SYDVKM. This CDR3 is CASSALSGMRGNEQFF. CDR3 in DNA: TGTGCCAGCAGTGCCCTTAGCGGGATGAGAGGCAATGAGCAGTTCTTC.

The rearrangement links TRBV14 to TRBJ2-1, with unresolved D. CDR1 SGHDN and CDR2 FVKESK come from the germline V gene. V was pared by 0 bases and J by 14 bases, with 14 bases between. The CDR3 loop spans 13 amino acids. CDR3 nucleotide sequence: TGTGCCAGCAGCCAAGATTCGAGACGCAAGGAGTTCTTC. It is translated as CASSQDSRRKEFF. Full variable domain (remainder filled in from reference TRBV14 and TRBJ2-1): EAGVTQFPSHSVIEKGQTVTLRCDPISGHDNLYWYRRVMGKEIKFLLHFVKESKQDESGMPNNRFLAERTGGTYSTLKVQPAELEDSGVYFCASSQDSRRKEFFGPGTRLTVL.

The chain carries TRBV28 and TRBJ2-3; 7 bases are a match to TRBD2. Germline V gene lookup returns CDR1 MDHEN and CDR2 SYDVKM. The V gene end was trimmed by 8 bases and the J gene end by 2 bases; junction bases not matched to a gene: 4. The CDR3 consists of 13 residues. CDR3 coding DNA: TGTGCCAGCGATAGCGGGTACACAGATACGCAGTATTTT. The encoded protein is CASDSGYTDTQYF. Combining the CDR3 with reference TRBV28 and TRBJ2-3 gives the whole variable domain DVKVTQSSRYLVKRTGEKVFLECVQDMDHENMFWYRQDPGLGLRLIYFSYDVKMKEKGDIPEGYSVSREKKERFSLILESASTNQTSMYLCASDSGYTDTQYFGPGTRLTVL.

The V call is TRBV5-1, the J call TRBJ2-1; 8 bases match TRBD2. This CDR3 region has 15 residues. The trim removed 4 bases at V and 7 bases at J, leaving 10 bases unmatched. The V gene's germline CDR1 is SGHRS and CDR2 YFSETQ. This CDR3 is CASSPGLGGWNEQFF. The CDR3 bases are TGCGCCAGCAGCCCGGGACTAGGGGGGTGGAATGAGCAGTTCTTC. Full variable domain (remainder filled in from reference TRBV5-1 and TRBJ2-1): KAGVTQTPRYLIKTRGQQVTLSCSPISGHRSVSWYQQTPGQGLQFLFEYFSETQRNKGNFPGRFSGRQFSNSRSEMNVSTLELGDSALYLCASSPGLGGWNEQFFGPGTRLTVL.

The chain employs TRBV7-2 and TRBJ2-4, with 8 nucleotides matching TRBD1. The V gene end was trimmed by 3 bases and the J gene end by 0 bases; junction bases not matched to a gene: 7. The CDR3 is 17 amino acids. The germline V gene encodes CDR1 SGHTA and CDR2 FQGNSA. This CDR3 is CASSFPGQELAKNIQYF. For the CDR3, the DNA is TGTGCCAGCAGCTTCCCGGGACAGGAATTAGCCAAAAACATTCAGTACTTC. Full variable domain (missing parts from reference TRBV7-2 and TRBJ2-4): GAGVSQSPSNKVTEKGKDVELRCDPISGHTALYWYRQSLGQGLEFLIYFQGNSAPDKSGLPSDRFSAERTGGSVSTLTIQRTQQEDSAVYLCASSFPGQELAKNIQYFGAGTRLSVL.

V and J are TRBV2 and TRBJ2-1; no firm D call. Germline CDR1 is SNHLY and CDR2 is FYNNEI. Trimming took off 4 bases at V and 2 bases at J, with 12 bases between the two ends. The CDR3 runs 15 residues. Here the CDR3 DNA reads TGTGCCAGCAGTGGAGAAGTAGGGCCCTACAATGAGCAGTTCTTC. Amino acid sequence: CASSGEVGPYNEQFF.

The chain employs TRBV7-9 and TRBJ2-7; D assignment may be TRBD1 or TRBD2 (5 bases each). Germline V CDR1 and CDR2: SEHNR, FQNEAQ (reference sequence). This CDR3 spans 17 amino acids. The V and J ends lost 0 bases and 7 bases respectively, with 22 bases between them. The CDR3: CASSLASPRGQRGEQYF. CDR3 coding DNA: TGTGCCAGCAGCTTAGCGTCCCCACGGGGCCAACGAGGGGAGCAGTACTTC.

The chain couples TRBV5-1 to TRBJ1-2, with 7 bases aligning to TRBD1. V was clipped by 4 bases and J by 4 bases; unmatched bases: 10. This CDR3 is 15 amino acids long. Germline V gene sequence: CDR1 SGHRS, CDR2 YFSETQ. The CDR3 bases are TGCGCCAGCAGCCCCCGGACAGGTGTACCCTATGGCTACACCTTC. It is translated as CASSPRTGVPYGYTF.

The V gene is TRBV5-1, the J gene TRBJ2-1; no clear D gene. CDR1 and CDR2 (germline): SGHRS, YFSETQ. V lost 8 bases to trimming and J lost 7 bases, with 4 bases between them. The CDR3 runs to 9 residues. This chain's CDR3 is CASSNEQFF. The CDR3 DNA reads as TGCGCCAGTTCTAATGAGCAGTTCTTC.

The chain combines TRBV5-6 with TRBJ2-5, with 10 positions matching TRBD2. The CDR3 length is 18 residues. The trim removed 0 bases at V and 4 bases at J, leaving 12 bases unmatched. The germline V gene encodes CDR1 SGHDT and CDR2 YYEEEE. The CDR3 coding sequence is TGTGCCAGCAGCTTGGAAGGTCGTGAAGCGGGAGGGCGAGAGACCCAGTACTTC. It translates to CASSLEGREAGGRETQYF.